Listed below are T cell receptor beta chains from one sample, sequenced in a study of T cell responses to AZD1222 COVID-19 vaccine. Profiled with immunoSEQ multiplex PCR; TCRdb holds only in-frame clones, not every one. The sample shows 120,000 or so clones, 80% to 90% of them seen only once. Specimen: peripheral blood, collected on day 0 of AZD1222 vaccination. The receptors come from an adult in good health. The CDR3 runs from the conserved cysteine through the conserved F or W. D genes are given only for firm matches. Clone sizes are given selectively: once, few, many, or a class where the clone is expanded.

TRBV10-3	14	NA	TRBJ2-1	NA	CAISERQGEGEQFF	TGTGCCATCAGTGAGCGGCAGGGCGAGGGTGAGCAGTTCTTC
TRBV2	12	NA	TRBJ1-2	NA	CASSFRVAGYTF	TGTGCCAGCAGTTTCAGGGTTGCCGGCTACACCTTC
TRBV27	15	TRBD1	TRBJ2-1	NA	CASRQGAGSYNEQFF	TGTGCCAGCAGGCAGGGGGCAGGTTCCTACAATGAGCAGTTCTTC
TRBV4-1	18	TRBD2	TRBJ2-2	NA	CASSQDSLAGVNTGELFF	TGCGCCAGCAGCCAAGATAGTTTGGCGGGGGTTAACACCGGGGAGCTGTTTTTT
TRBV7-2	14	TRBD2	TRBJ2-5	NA	CASRQTSGRETQYF	TGTGCCAGCAGACAGACTAGCGGTCGGGAGACCCAGTACTTC
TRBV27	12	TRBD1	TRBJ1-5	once	CASSGQGQPQHF	TGTGCCAGCAGTGGACAGGGTCAGCCCCAGCATTTT
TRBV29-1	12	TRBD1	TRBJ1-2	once	CSVAETGVGYTF	TGCAGCGTTGCCGAGACAGGGGTCGGCTACACCTTC
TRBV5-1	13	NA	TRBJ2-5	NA	CASSLGGPETQYF	TGCGCCAGCAGCTTGGGGGGCCCAGAGACCCAGTACTTC
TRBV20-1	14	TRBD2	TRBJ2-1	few	CSASGTSGYNEQFF	TGCAGTGCTAGTGGGACTAGCGGGTACAATGAGCAGTTCTTC
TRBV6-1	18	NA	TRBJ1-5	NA	CASSEAPPGPYSNQPQHF	TGTGCCAGCAGTGAAGCGCCCCCGGGGCCCTATAGCAATCAGCCCCAGCATTTT
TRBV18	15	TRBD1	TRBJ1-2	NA	CASSPITGGAYGYTF	TGTGCCAGCTCACCAATTACAGGGGGCGCCTATGGCTACACCTTC
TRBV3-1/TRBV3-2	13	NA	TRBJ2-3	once	CASSLYHPDTQYF	TGTGCCAGCAGCCTTTATCATCCAGATACGCAGTATTTT
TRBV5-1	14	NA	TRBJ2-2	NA	CASGRETNTGELFF	TGCGCCAGCGGCCGGGAGACGAACACCGGGGAGCTGTTTTTT
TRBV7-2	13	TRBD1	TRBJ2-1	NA	CASSPGGRDEQFF	TGTGCCAGCAGCCCAGGGGGCAGGGATGAGCAGTTCTTC
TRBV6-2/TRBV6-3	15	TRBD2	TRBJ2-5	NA	CASSWTSGGAGTQYF	TGTGCCAGCAGTTGGACTAGCGGGGGGGCCGGGACCCAGTACTTC
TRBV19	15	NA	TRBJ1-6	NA	CASSTETGRNSPLHF	TGTGCCAGTAGTACCGAGACAGGCCGGAATTCACCCCTCCACTTT
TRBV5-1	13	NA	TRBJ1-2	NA	CASSPYRDYGYTF	TGCGCCAGCAGCCCCTATCGGGACTATGGCTACACCTTC
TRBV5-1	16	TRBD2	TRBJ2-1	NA	CASSPAGGRTYNEQFF	TGCGCCAGCAGCCCCGCCGGGGGGAGGACCTACAATGAGCAGTTCTTC